What follows describes a single T cell receptor beta chain. The antigen remains unidentified. The CDR3 has 14 amino acids. V gave up 1 base and J gave up 3 bases, with 10 bases separating them. Germline V CDR1 and CDR2: LNHDA, SQIVND (reference sequence). This sample stems from a study of T-cell reconstitution after alpha-beta-depleted transplantation in children. For TCRbeta, the library was prepared with unique molecular identifiers. TCRdb re-called the PCR reads through MiXCR, storing one row per CDR3 protein. The data hold approximately 500,000 distinct CDR3 sequences, with about 10% observed a single time. Study-wide findings and caveats: In some patients, recipient T cells and intrathymic progenitors surviving conditioning explained high day-60 diversity. At around two months after transplant, the alpha-beta T cells were reportedly derived from several hundred expanded clones that came from non-depleted graft cells. Among T cells one year after transplant, newly produced cells accounted for most counts and diversity.

This chain links TRBV19 with TRBJ2-7; D unresolved. Sequenced material: PBMCs, taken before TCRalphabeta/CD19-depleted stem cell transplant. This clonotype originated in a child aged 2 to 9 with inherited bone marrow failure, due to receive a stem cell transplant. CDR3 protein: CASSIALTIYEQYF. The CDR3, as DNA: TGTGCCAGTAGTATAGCCCTTACCATCTACGAGCAGTACTTC.